Listed here is a single TCR beta chain. Its antigen is not identified. Trimming shortened V by 6 bases and J by 1 base, and 13 bases separated the two germline ends. Germline CDR1 and CDR2: LNHDA and SQIVND (reference sequence). The CDR3 contains 15 residues. The entry originates in a study of T cells in localized non-small cell lung cancer. Findings and limits, study-wide: Because researchers sequenced only one region of the tumor, heterogeneity is still possible.

The assay was immunoSEQ multiplex PCR, and TCRdb's table has in-frame clones only and misses some. Of about 870 clones in the sample, roughly a fifth were seen once. This sample comprised lung tumor tissue, obtained before any cancer treatment. The rearrangement links TRBV19 to TRBJ1-5, with D possibly being TRBD1 (6 bases). The source of this sequence is a female donor at least 60 years old with stage II squamous cell lung carcinoma. The CDR3 sequence is CASRISGTSNQPQHF. In DNA, the CDR3 is TGTGCCAGTAGAATTTCCGGGACAAGCAATCAGCCCCAGCATTTT.